The clone carrying this T cell receptor beta chain was recorded once. Its antigen is currently unknown. Trimming took off 5 bases at V and 0 bases at J, with 17 bases between the two ends. This CDR3 has 16 residues. Germline CDR1 SGHKS, CDR2 YYEKEE (reference sequence). Here immunoSEQ multiplex PCR was the method, and the copy in TCRdb shows in-frame clones only, minus some. This sample has about 66,000 clones, with approximately 78% found just once. This entry comes from a study of vaccination effects on CD4 cells after COVID-19. In the study overall: Two-dose BNT162b2 or mRNA-1273 vaccination was given to participants.

The culture ran for roughly ten days before CD4+ T cells were isolated. Study observations and caveats: Both infection-induced and vaccine-induced clones contracted markedly at late post-vaccination timepoints. Spike-reactive clones found after vaccination in convalescents were mainly new vaccine-induced clones.

This sequence joins TRBV5-5 and TRBJ2-5; maybe TRBD1 (5 bases). The source was CD4+ T cells from PBMCs cultured without peptide, collected before COVID-19 vaccination. The receptor was isolated from a human donor who had a prior SARS-CoV-2 infection. This CDR3 is CASRPTGDPYQETQYF. CDR3 in DNA: TGTGCCAGCAGACCAACAGGTGACCCGTACCAAGAGACCCAGTACTTC.